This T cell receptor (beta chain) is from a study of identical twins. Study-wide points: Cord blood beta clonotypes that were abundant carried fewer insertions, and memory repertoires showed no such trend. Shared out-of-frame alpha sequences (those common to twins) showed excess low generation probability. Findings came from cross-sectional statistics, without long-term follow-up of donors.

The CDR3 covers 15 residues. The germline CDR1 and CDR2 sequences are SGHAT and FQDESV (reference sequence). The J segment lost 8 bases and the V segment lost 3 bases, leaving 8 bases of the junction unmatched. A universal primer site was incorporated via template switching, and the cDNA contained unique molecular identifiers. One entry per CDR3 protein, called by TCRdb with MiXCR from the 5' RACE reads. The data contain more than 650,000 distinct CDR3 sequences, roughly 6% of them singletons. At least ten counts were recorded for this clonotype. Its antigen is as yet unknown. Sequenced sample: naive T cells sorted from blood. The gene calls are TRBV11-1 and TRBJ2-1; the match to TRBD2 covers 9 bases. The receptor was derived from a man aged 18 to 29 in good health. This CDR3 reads CASSFRPSGTDEQFF. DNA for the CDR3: TGTGCCAGCAGCTTCCGGCCTAGCGGGACCGATGAGCAGTTCTTC.